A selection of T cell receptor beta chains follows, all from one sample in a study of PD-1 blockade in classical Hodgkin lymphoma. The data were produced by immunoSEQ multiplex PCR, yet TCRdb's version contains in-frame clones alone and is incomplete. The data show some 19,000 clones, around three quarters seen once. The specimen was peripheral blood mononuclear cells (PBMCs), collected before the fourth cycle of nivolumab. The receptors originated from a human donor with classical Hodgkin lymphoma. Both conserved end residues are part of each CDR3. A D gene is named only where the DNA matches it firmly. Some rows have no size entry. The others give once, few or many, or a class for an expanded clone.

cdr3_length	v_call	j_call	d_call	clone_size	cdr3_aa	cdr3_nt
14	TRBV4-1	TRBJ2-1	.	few	CASSQLTSNNEQFF	TGCGCCAGCAGCCAACTGACTAGTAACAATGAGCAGTTCTTC
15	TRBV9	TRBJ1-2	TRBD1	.	CASSRNRGLDYGYTF	TGTGCCAGCAGCCGCAACAGGGGCCTAGACTATGGCTACACCTTC
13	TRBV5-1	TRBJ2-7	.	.	CASSLFAPTEQYF	TGCGCCAGCAGCTTGTTCGCTCCTACTGAGCAGTACTTC
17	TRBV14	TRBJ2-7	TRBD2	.	CASSHPGLAGEGYEQYF	TGTGCCAGCAGCCATCCGGGACTAGCGGGAGAAGGATACGAGCAGTACTTC
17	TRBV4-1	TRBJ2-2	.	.	CASSHRWGTPNTGELFF	TGCGCCAGCAGCCATCGGTGGGGGACACCGAACACCGGGGAGCTGTTTTTT
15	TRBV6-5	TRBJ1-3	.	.	CASSGGSSSGNTIYF	TGTGCCAGCAGTGGAGGATCGAGCTCTGGAAACACCATATATTTT
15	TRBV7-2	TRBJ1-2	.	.	CASSIGLHGDYGYTF	TGTGCCAGCAGCATTGGACTCCATGGGGACTATGGCTACACCTTC
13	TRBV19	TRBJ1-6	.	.	CASQGRSNSPLHF	TGTGCCAGTCAGGGCAGGTCGAATTCACCCCTCCACTTT
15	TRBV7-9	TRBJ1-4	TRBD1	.	CASSFDRGTNEKLFF	TGTGCCAGCAGCTTCGACAGGGGGACTAATGAAAAACTGTTTTTT
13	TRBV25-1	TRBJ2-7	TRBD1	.	CASRGQGSYEQYF	TGTGCCAGCAGAGGACAGGGATCCTACGAGCAGTACTTC
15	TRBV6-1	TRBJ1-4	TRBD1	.	CASSEGDRNGEKLFF	TGTGCCAGCAGTGAAGGGGACAGGAATGGTGAAAAACTGTTTTTT
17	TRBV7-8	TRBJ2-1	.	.	CASSLAAVWTVDNEQFF	TGTGCCAGCAGCTTAGCTGCCGTTTGGACAGTTGACAATGAGCAGTTCTTC
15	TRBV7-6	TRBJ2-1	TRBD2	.	CASSPGTSGSNEQFF	TGTGCCAGCAGCCCTGGGACTAGCGGGAGCAATGAGCAGTTCTTC
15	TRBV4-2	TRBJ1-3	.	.	CASSQDFSDGNTIYF	TGTGCCAGCAGCCAAGATTTTTCAGATGGAAACACCATATATTTT
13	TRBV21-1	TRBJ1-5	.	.	CPGGQYSNQPQHF	TGCCCAGGTGGGCAGTATAGCAATCAGCCCCAGCATTTT
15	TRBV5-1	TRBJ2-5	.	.	CASSFQGVFQETQYF	TGCGCCAGCAGCTTCCAGGGAGTGTTCCAAGAGACCCAGTACTTC
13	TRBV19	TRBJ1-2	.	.	CASSIGLGYGYTF	TGTGCCAGTAGTATAGGGTTGGGGTATGGCTACACCTTC
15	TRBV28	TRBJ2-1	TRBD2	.	CASSFLAGAYNEQFF	TGTGCCAGCAGTTTTCTAGCGGGAGCCTACAATGAGCAGTTCTTC
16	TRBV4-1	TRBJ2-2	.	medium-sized	CASSLRPVTNTGELFF	TGCGCCAGCAGCCTAAGACCAGTTACGAACACCGGGGAGCTGTTTTTT
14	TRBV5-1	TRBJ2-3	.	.	CASSPGGTTDTQYF	TGCGCCAGCAGCCCCGGAGGAACCACAGATACGCAGTATTTT
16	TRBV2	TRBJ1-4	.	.	CASSEAQRATNEKLFF	TGTGCCAGCAGTGAAGCCCAGCGAGCAACTAATGAAAAACTGTTTTTT
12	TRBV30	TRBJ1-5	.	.	CAWSVLQKPQHF	TGTGCCTGGAGTGTACTTCAGAAGCCCCAGCATTTT
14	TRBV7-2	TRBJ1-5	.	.	CASSLAQSGQPQHF	TGTGCCAGCAGCTTAGCGCAGAGTGGTCAGCCCCAGCATTTT
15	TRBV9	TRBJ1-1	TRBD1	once	CASSVEGQGNTEAFF	TGTGCCAGCAGCGTAGAGGGACAGGGAAACACTGAAGCTTTCTTT
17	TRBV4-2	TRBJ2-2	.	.	CASSQDSSSGIIGELFF	TGTGCCAGCAGCCAAGATTCCTCGTCAGGGATCATCGGGGAGCTGTTTTTT
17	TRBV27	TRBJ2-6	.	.	CASSFEAGTAGANVLTF	TGTGCCAGCAGTTTCGAGGCGGGCACCGCCGGGGCCAACGTCCTGACTTTC
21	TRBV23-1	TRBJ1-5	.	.	CASSLLETSSALWESVKPQHF	TGCGCCAGCAGTCTCCTCGAGACAAGCTCAGCGCTGTGGGAGTCAGTGAAGCCCCAGCATTTT
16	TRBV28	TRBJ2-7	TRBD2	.	CASSFVAGGRSYEQYF	TGTGCCAGCAGTTTTGTAGCGGGAGGTCGGTCCTACGAGCAGTACTTC
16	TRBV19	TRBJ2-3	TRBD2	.	CASSRRTSGSTDTQYF	TGTGCCAGTAGTAGGAGGACTAGCGGGAGCACAGATACGCAGTATTTT
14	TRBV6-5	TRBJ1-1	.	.	CASRPGPTNTEAFF	TGTGCCAGCAGACCGGGACCGACGAACACTGAAGCTTTCTTT
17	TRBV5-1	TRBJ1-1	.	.	CASSSKKTGGGTTEAFF	TGCGCCAGCAGCTCCAAGAAAACAGGCGGAGGGACTACTGAAGCTTTCTTT
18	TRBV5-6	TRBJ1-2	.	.	CASSEYKGELHGDYGYTF	TGTGCCAGCAGCGAATACAAAGGAGAATTACATGGCGACTATGGCTACACCTTC
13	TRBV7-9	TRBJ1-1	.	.	CASSLLGGTEAFF	TGTGCCAGCAGCTTATTAGGTGGCACTGAAGCTTTCTTT
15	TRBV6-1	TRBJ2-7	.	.	CASRARDTTSYEQYF	TGTGCCAGCAGAGCCCGGGACACCACCTCCTACGAGCAGTACTTC
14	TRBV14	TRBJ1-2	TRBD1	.	CASSLTGGVYGYTF	TGTGCCAGCAGCCTTACAGGGGGCGTCTATGGCTACACCTTC
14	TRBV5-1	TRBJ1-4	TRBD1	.	CASSSGQTNEKLFF	TGCGCCAGCAGCTCGGGACAGACTAATGAAAAACTGTTTTTT
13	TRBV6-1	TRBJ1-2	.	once	CASKAPGVGGYTF	TGTGCCAGCAAGGCACCGGGAGTTGGCGGCTACACCTTC
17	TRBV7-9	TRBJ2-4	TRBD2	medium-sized	CASSSISGTLAKNIQYF	TGTGCCAGCAGCTCCATAAGCGGGACGTTAGCCAAAAACATTCAGTACTTC
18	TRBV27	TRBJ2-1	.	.	CASSLKSLADASYNEQFF	TGTGCCAGCAGTTTAAAATCCCTAGCCGACGCTTCCTACAATGAGCAGTTCTTC
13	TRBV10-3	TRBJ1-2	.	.	CAIMGAPGNGYTF	TGTGCCATCATGGGGGCACCCGGTAATGGCTACACCTTC
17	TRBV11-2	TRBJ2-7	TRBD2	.	CASSLRGLARSSYEQYF	TGTGCCAGCAGCTTAAGGGGACTAGCGAGGAGCTCCTACGAGCAGTACTTC
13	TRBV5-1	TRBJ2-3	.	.	CASTSPSGDTQYF	TGCGCCAGCACCTCTCCCAGCGGAGATACGCAGTATTTT
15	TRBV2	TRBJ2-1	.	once	CASSLLSNPDNEQFF	TGTGCCAGCAGTTTGCTAAGCAACCCCGACAATGAGCAGTTCTTC
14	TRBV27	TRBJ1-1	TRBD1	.	CASGDRARKAEAFF	TGTGCCAGCGGGGACAGGGCGAGAAAGGCTGAAGCTTTCTTT
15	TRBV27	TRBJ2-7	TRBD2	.	CASRLGGGVSYEQYF	TGTGCCAGCCGACTTGGGGGAGGGGTCTCCTACGAGCAGTACTTC
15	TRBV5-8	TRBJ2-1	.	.	CASSFVTSTYNEQFF	TGTGCCAGCAGCTTCGTGACAAGTACCTACAATGAGCAGTTCTTC
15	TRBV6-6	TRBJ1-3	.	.	CASSYSWGSGNTIYF	TGTGCCAGCAGTTACTCATGGGGCTCTGGAAACACCATATATTTT
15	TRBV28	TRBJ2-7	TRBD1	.	CASSASGQETYEQYF	TGTGCCAGCAGTGCCTCCGGACAGGAGACCTACGAGCAGTACTTC
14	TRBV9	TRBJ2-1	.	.	CASSVDAAYNEQFF	TGTGCCAGCAGCGTAGATGCGGCCTACAATGAGCAGTTCTTC
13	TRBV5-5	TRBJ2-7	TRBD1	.	CASSTTGAYEQYF	TGTGCCAGCAGCACGACAGGGGCCTACGAGCAGTACTTC
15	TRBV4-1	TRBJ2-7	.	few	CASSQERGSGDEQYF	TGCGCCAGCAGCCAAGAACGAGGGAGTGGAGACGAGCAGTACTTC
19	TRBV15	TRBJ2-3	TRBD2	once	CATSRDSLAGGVGTDTQYF	TGTGCCACCAGCAGAGATAGCCTAGCGGGAGGTGTGGGCACAGATACGCAGTATTTT
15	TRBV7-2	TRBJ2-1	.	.	CASSIRWSSYNEQFF	TGTGCCAGCAGCATCAGGTGGAGCTCCTACAATGAGCAGTTCTTC